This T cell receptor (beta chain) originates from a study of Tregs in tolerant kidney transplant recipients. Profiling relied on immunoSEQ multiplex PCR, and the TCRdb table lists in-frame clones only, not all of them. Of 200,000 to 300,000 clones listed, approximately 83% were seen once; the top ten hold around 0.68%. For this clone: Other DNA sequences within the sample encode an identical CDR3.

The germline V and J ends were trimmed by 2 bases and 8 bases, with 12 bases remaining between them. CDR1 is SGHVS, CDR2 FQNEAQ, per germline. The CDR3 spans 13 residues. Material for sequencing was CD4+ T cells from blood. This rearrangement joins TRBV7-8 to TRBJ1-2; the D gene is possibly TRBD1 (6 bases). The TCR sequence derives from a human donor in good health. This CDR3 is CASSLQGQQGYTF. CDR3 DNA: TGTGCCAGCAGCTTACAGGGGCAGCAGGGCTACACCTTC.